This T cell receptor (beta chain) was captured in a study of regulatory T cells in long-lasting Graves disease. Study results and limitations: TCR diversity was lower in persistent Graves' patients (versus newly diagnosed ones). Because few samples were included, accuracy may have been lower.

This clonotype has a count of ten or more. Its antigen is as yet unknown. Investigators prepared the TCR beta libraries by applying iRepertoire HTBI primers and Arm-PCR of CDR3 regions. TCRdb itself ran the multiplex PCR reads through MiXCR, one entry per CDR3 protein. In the table there are a few hundred thousand distinct CDR3 sequences, 10% to 15% of which are singletons. Time point here: newly diagnosed GD, antithyroid drugs for less than 3 months. PBMC RNA served as the TCR library source. These data also formed part of another study, on T cells in Graves' hyperthyroidism and ophthalmopathy.

This TCR came from a woman between 18 and 29 years old with Graves disease. The sample in question was peripheral blood mononuclear cells (PBMCs), obtained at new diagnosis, from a patient treated with antithyroid drugs.

The CDR3, as DNA: TGTGCCATCAGTGAAGAAGAGACCCAGTACTTC. Amino acids: CAISEEETQYF. The chain has TRBV10-3 and TRBJ2-5; unclear D gene. The CDR3 contains 11 residues. V shed 3 bases and J shed 3 bases, with 2 bases lying between them. Per germline, CDR1 ENHRY and CDR2 SYGVKD.